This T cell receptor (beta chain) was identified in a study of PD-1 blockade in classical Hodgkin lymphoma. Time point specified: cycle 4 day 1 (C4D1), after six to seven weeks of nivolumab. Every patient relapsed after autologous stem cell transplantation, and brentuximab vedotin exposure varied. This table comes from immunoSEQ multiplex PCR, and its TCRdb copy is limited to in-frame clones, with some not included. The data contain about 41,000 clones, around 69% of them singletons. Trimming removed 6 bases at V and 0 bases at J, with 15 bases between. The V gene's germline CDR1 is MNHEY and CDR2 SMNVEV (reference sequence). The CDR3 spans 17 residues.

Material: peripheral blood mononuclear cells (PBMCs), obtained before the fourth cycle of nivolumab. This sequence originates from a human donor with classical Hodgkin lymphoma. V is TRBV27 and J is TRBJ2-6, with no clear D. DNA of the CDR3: TGTGCCAGCAGCCTCCACTTCCCCTTCTCTGGGGCCAACGTCCTGACTTTC. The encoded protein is CASSLHFPFSGANVLTF.